This T cell receptor beta chain was identified in a study of spatial heterogeneity in lung cancer. Study-level background: Donors were roughly 70 untreated early-stage non-small cell lung cancer patients. The authors sequenced available follow-up PBMC samples, taken a median of roughly 24 months after resection. Points from the study as a whole: Expanded tumor TCRs that were ubiquitous appeared in blood more at resection than follow-up.

This clonotype was detected only a few times. The antigen remains undetermined. A distinct unique molecular identifier was carried by each TCR cDNA molecule. TCRdb redid the calling of the 5' RACE reads with MiXCR, one entry per CDR3 protein. The sample has roughly 120,000 distinct CDR3 sequences; 9% to 15% are singletons. This CDR3 contains 15 residues. V shed 4 bases, J shed 3 bases, and the junction held 4 bases outside the gene matches. CDR1 SQVTM and CDR2 ANQGSEA come from the germline V gene. Time point in this sample: blood at routine non-recurrence follow-up after resection. Without sorting, whole RNA was sequenced from tumor, nontumor lung or frozen PBMC.

The sequence was obtained from a male donor with early-stage non-small cell lung cancer. The V gene is TRBV29-1, the J gene TRBJ2-3, with 13 nucleotides matching TRBD2. Source: PBMCs, taken at follow-up. The CDR3 DNA is TGCAGCGTTGTTGGGACTAGCGGGATTACAGATACGCAGTATTTT. As protein: CSVVGTSGITDTQYF.